Following are 10 T cell receptor beta chains from one sample sequenced in a study of molecular identifiers for immune sequencing clone quantification. TCRdb analysed the PCR reads with MiXCR anew, one entry per CDR3 protein. The table records 490,000 or so distinct CDR3 sequences, around 25% of them present only once. The sample comprised naive CD8+ T cells from blood, with Jurkat cell RNA spiked in. Subset specified: FACS-sorted CD8+CD4-CCR7+CD45RA+ naive T cells. The receptor set was obtained from a human donor in good health. Some libraries in this study had Jurkat cell RNA spiked in.

This clonotype was observed many times. The chain joins TRBV7-2 to TRBJ2-2; a weak D match, TRBD2 (6 bases). Trimming shortened V by 9 bases and J by 6 bases, and 14 bases separated the two germline ends. Per germline, CDR1 SGHTA and CDR2 FQGNSA. This CDR3 contains 13 residues. The CDR3 loop is CASGEDSAGELFF. For the CDR3, the DNA is TGTGCCAGTGGGGAGGATTCGGCCGGGGAGCTGTTTTTT.

This clonotype showed up many times. The V and J genes are TRBV6-6 and TRBJ1-5; D unresolved. The V end lost 3 bases, the J end lost 0 bases, and 9 bases lay between the germline ends. CDR3 length equals 15 residues. CDR1 is MNHNY, CDR2 SVGAGI, per germline (reference sequence). This chain's CDR3 is CASSYGPYSNQPQHF. As DNA, the CDR3 is TGTGCCAGCAGTTATGGCCCTTATAGCAATCAGCCCCAGCATTTT.

The chain employs TRBV19 and TRBJ2-7; D not resolved. V was shortened by 5 bases and J by 7 bases, with 15 bases between the two germline ends. Germline loops: CDR1 LNHDA, CDR2 SQIVND (reference sequence). This CDR3 region has 13 residues. The CDR3 nucleotides read TGTGCCAGTAGTGTTACGGGCCCTTCTGAGCAGTACTTC. Amino acid sequence: CASSVTGPSEQYF.

This clonotype was recorded a few times. V is TRBV14 and J is TRBJ2-1; 12 bases map to TRBD2. The V gene's germline CDR1 is SGHDN and CDR2 FVKESK. V lost 0 bases and J lost 7; bases outside the gene matches: 7. This CDR3 comprises 17 residues. CDR3 coding DNA: TGTGCCAGCAGCCAAGATCCCCCGACTAGCGGGAGTAATGAGCAGTTCTTC. Translating gives CASSQDPPTSGSNEQFF.

This clonotype showed up just a few times. The genes are TRBV2 and TRBJ2-7, with D maybe TRBD2 (5 bases). CDR3 length: 13 residues. The V gene's germline CDR1 is SNHLY and CDR2 FYNNEI. V lost 6 bases to trimming and J lost 6 bases, with 15 bases between them. The CDR3 DNA reads as TGTGCCAGCAGACGTGGACTTTCTCTCGAGCAGTACTTC. Its translation is CASRRGLSLEQYF.

As for this clonotype: A much larger clone is a single base away; this may be a read error. This chain uses TRBV7-6 with TRBJ2-5, with D unresolved. The germline V gene encodes CDR1 SGHVS and CDR2 FNYEAQ. Deletions cut 5 bases from V and 5 bases from J, with 12 bases between. This CDR3 has 13 amino acids. CDR3: CASSQGGPETQYF. The CDR3, as DNA: TGTGCCAGCAGCCAAGGTGGGCCCGAGACCCAGTACTTC.

A few counts support this clonotype. The chain recombines TRBV19 with TRBJ1-5; the D is unclear. CDR3 length: 13 amino acids. Per germline, CDR1 LNHDA and CDR2 SQIVND (reference sequence). Trimming removed 6 bases from V and 2 bases from J, with 8 bases in between. DNA for the CDR3: TGTGCCAGTAGCCAGAGTGGCAATCAGCCCCAGCATTTT. Its translation is CASSQSGNQPQHF.

This clonotype has only a few counts. V and J are TRBV11-2 and TRBJ2-1; D is unresolved. The CDR3 runs 15 residues. V gave up 5 bases and J gave up 2 bases, with 13 bases separating them. Germline assignment: CDR1 SGHAT and CDR2 FQNNGV. The CDR3 coding sequence is TGTGCCAGCAGCCTACAAAAGGCTGCCTACAATGAGCAGTTCTTC. Its translation is CASSLQKAAYNEQFF.

At least ten counts were recorded for this clonotype. This chain connects TRBV19 to TRBJ2-1; D gene unclear. Trimming left V 1 base short and J 4 bases short, with 14 bases between. The CDR3 totals 16 residues. The germline CDR1 and CDR2 sequences are LNHDA and SQIVND (reference sequence). Here the CDR3 DNA reads TGTGCCAGTAGTATAGGAATGAGGAGCCAGTACAATGAGCAGTTCTTC. Protein: CASSIGMRSQYNEQFF.

This clonotype was detected only a few times. The genes are TRBV12-3 or TRBV12-4 and TRBJ2-1, with D perhaps matching TRBD1 (5 bases). The V end was cut by 2 bases, the J end by 10 bases, with 12 bases between. There are 13 residues in the CDR3. In nucleotides, the CDR3 is TGTGCCAGCAGTTTAACCGGCCCAGGGGAGCAGTTCTTC. Translating it yields CASSLTGPGEQFF.